The 24 T cell receptor beta chains reported below all come from one sample, sequenced in a study of PD-1 blockade in mismatch repair-deficient tumors. Some clones are missing from TCRdb's copy, which holds only in-frame ones; the method was immunoSEQ multiplex PCR. The table includes some 120,000 clones, more than 85% detected once. The sample was peripheral blood, taken 44 weeks after starting pembrolizumab. The receptor source for this set is an adult with mismatch repair-deficient cancer.

The genes are TRBV28 and TRBJ1-5, with 7 nucleotides matching TRBD1. CDR1 is MDHEN and CDR2 is SYDVKM in the germline V gene. Trimming at V came to 3 bases and at J to 2 bases, leaving 4 bases not matched to a gene. CDR3 length: 15 amino acids. This chain's CDR3 is CASSLRQGGNQPQHF. For the CDR3, the DNA is TGTGCCAGCAGTTTGCGACAGGGCGGCAATCAGCCCCAGCATTTT.

V is TRBV7-8 and J is TRBJ1-3; D gene ambiguous. The germline V gene encodes CDR1 SGHVS and CDR2 FQNEAQ. The CDR3 length is 12 residues. The germline V and J ends were trimmed by 1 base and 4 bases, with 2 bases remaining between them. In nucleotides, the CDR3 is TGTGCCAGCAGCTTAGAAGGAAACACCATATATTTT. Encoded protein: CASSLEGNTIYF.

CDR3 residues: CASSVDYNQPQHF. The CDR3 bases are TGTGCCAGCAGCGTGGACTATAATCAGCCCCAGCATTTT. This chain joins TRBV9 and TRBJ1-5, with no clear D. The germline CDR1 and CDR2 sequences are SGDLS and YYNGEE. V lost 2 bases, J lost 4 bases, and 7 bases lay in between. The CDR3 sequence is 13 residues long.

The chain carries TRBV7-2 and TRBJ2-7, with 9 bases lining up with TRBD2. Germline CDR1 SGHTA, CDR2 FQGNSA. Unmatched junction bases numbered 6, after V lost 4 bases and J lost 2 bases. The CDR3 is 15 residues long. Here the CDR3 reads CASSWTAGGPYEQYF. CDR3 nucleotides: TGTGCCAGCAGCTGGACGGCGGGAGGGCCCTACGAGCAGTACTTC.

The chain carries TRBV30 and TRBJ2-7, with D unresolved. The CDR3 runs to 13 residues. The V end lost 1 base, the J end lost 2 bases, and 9 bases lay between the germline ends. Germline V gives CDR1 GTSNPN, CDR2 SVGIG (reference sequence). The CDR3 region is CAWSDPPTYEQYF. CDR3 nucleotide sequence: TGTGCCTGGAGTGACCCTCCAACCTACGAGCAGTACTTC.

The chain carries TRBV7-6 and TRBJ2-1; D assignment may be TRBD1 or TRBD2 (5 bases each). Germline assignment: CDR1 SGHVS and CDR2 FNYEAQ. The CDR3 spans 14 residues. V was pared by 6 bases and J by 1 base, with 10 bases between. The CDR3 loop reads CASSRGESYNEQFF. The CDR3 DNA follows: TGTGCCAGCAGTCGAGGGGAATCCTACAATGAGCAGTTCTTC.

The J gene is TRBJ2-7, the V gene TRBV5-1; a weak D match, TRBD1 (6 bases). Germline CDR1 reads SGHRS; CDR2 reads YFSETQ. The CDR3 is 15 residues long. Trimming pared 4 bases from V and 5 bases from J, leaving 19 bases between. In DNA, the CDR3 is TGCGCCAGCAGCCCCGGACGGGACACTCGGGACGAGCAGTACTTC. Translated: CASSPGRDTRDEQYF.

The CDR3 nucleotides are TGTGCCTGGAGTGGGGCCTTACGGGGCACTGAAGCTTTCTTT. Translating it yields CAWSGALRGTEAFF. The V call is TRBV30, the J call TRBJ1-1; no clear D. This CDR3 comprises 14 residues. V lost 1 base, J lost 4 bases, and 13 bases lay in between. Germline CDR1 GTSNPN, CDR2 SVGIG (reference sequence).

The chain employs TRBV11-2 and TRBJ2-7; D perhaps matches TRBD2 (7 bases). This CDR3 is built from 15 residues. V lost 0 bases, J lost 3 bases, and 12 bases lay in between. CDR1 and CDR2 (germline): SGHAT, FQNNGV. The CDR3 protein is CASSLDRGGVYEQYF. As DNA, the CDR3 is TGTGCCAGCAGCTTAGATCGAGGGGGGGTCTACGAGCAGTACTTC.

The CDR3 spells CAWSVGDPGNQPQHF. The CDR3 DNA reads TGTGCCTGGAGTGTAGGGGACCCCGGCAATCAGCCCCAGCATTTT. The chain recombines TRBV30 with TRBJ1-5; a possible D gene is TRBD1 (5 bases). The V gene's germline CDR1 is GTSNPN and CDR2 SVGIG (reference sequence). V dropped 0 bases and J dropped 2 bases, with 11 bases sitting between them. The CDR3 sequence is 15 residues long.

The chain joins TRBV7-5 to TRBJ1-3; the table's D gene call, TRBD1, was not cross checked with the DNA. TRBV7-5 is classified as a pseudogene. This CDR3 has 19 residues. The CDR3 DNA reads TGTGTCAGAAGCTTAGTAGGCTGGGGCAGGGCCATCGACGGAAACACCATATATTTT. Its translation is CVRSLVGWGRAIDGNTIYF.

This clone has more than one count but fewer than ten. V is TRBV28 and J is TRBJ2-7; D uncertain. Per germline, CDR1 MDHEN and CDR2 SYDVKM. The germline V and J ends were trimmed by 5 bases and 2 bases, with 16 bases remaining between them. This CDR3 has 15 residues. CDR3: CASSGVWVGTYEQYF. The CDR3 DNA sequence: TGTGCCAGCAGTGGGGTGTGGGTTGGGACCTACGAGCAGTACTTC.

V is TRBV6-5 and J is TRBJ2-7, with TRBD2 matching 12 bases. This CDR3 spans 14 amino acids. The V and J ends lost 6 bases and 6 bases, in that order; junction bases with no gene match: 6. CDR1 is MNHEY, CDR2 SVGAGI, per germline. The chain's CDR3 is CASSRLAGEAEQYF. CDR3 nucleotides: TGTGCCAGCAGCCGACTAGCGGGAGAAGCCGAGCAGTACTTC.

This chain uses TRBV5-1 with TRBJ1-1; D is ambiguous. Per germline, CDR1 SGHRS and CDR2 YFSETQ. The CDR3 is 14 residues long. V dropped 0 bases and J dropped 1 base, with 7 bases sitting between them. The CDR3 reads CASSLVWANTEAFF. CDR3 in DNA: TGCGCCAGCAGCTTGGTCTGGGCGAACACTGAAGCTTTCTTT.

CDR3 residues: CASSGGPGGYNEQFF. CDR3 sequence (DNA): TGTGCCAGCAGCGGCGGGCCAGGGGGGTACAATGAGCAGTTCTTC. This chain joins TRBV11-3 and TRBJ2-1; maybe TRBD1 (7 bases). Germline CDR1 and CDR2: SGHNT and YENEEA. The CDR3 runs 15 residues. V was clipped by 5 bases and J by 4 bases, with 15 bases between them.

This chain joins TRBV29-1 and TRBJ2-3; TRBD2 matches at 9 bases. This CDR3 has 17 residues. The V gene end was trimmed by 1 base and the J gene end by 3 bases; junction bases not matched to a gene: 11. Germline V gene sequence: CDR1 SQVTM, CDR2 ANQGSEA. CDR3 region: CSVEVSPSGTLTDTQYF. The CDR3 nucleotides are TGCAGCGTTGAAGTATCCCCTAGCGGGACTCTAACAGATACGCAGTATTTT.

This sequence joins TRBV4-1 and TRBJ2-7; 7 bases match TRBD1. From germline, CDR1 is MGHRA and CDR2 YSYEKL. Unmatched junction bases numbered 5, after V lost 3 bases and J lost 3 bases. The CDR3 totals 14 residues. CDR3 protein: CASSHTQGNYEQYF. CDR3 DNA sequence: TGCGCCAGCAGCCACACACAGGGGAACTACGAGCAGTACTTC.

This sequence joins TRBV5-1 and TRBJ1-3; no clear D gene. The V and J ends lost 4 bases and 0 bases respectively, with 14 bases between them. The CDR3 contains 16 residues. CDR1 SGHRS and CDR2 YFSETQ come from the germline V gene. The chain's CDR3 is CASSPSALRSGNTIYF. The CDR3 DNA reads as TGCGCCAGCAGCCCATCCGCGCTCCGCTCTGGAAACACCATATATTTT.

This chain links TRBV28 with TRBJ2-2; 8 bases are a match to TRBD1. This CDR3 is built from 17 residues. From germline, CDR1 is MDHEN and CDR2 SYDVKM. With V trimmed by 0 bases and J by 4 bases, 7 bases remained unmatched. CDR3 protein: CASSLWLTGVGTGELFF. The CDR3 region has the DNA TGTGCCAGCAGTTTATGGCTGACAGGGGTGGGCACCGGGGAGCTGTTTTTT. The variable domain in full, with the rest retrieved from reference TRBV28 and TRBJ2-2, is DVKVTQSSRYLVKRTGEKVFLECVQDMDHENMFWYRQDPGLGLRLIYFSYDVKMKEKGDIPEGYSVSREKKERFSLILESASTNQTSMYLCASSLWLTGVGTGELFFGEGSRLTVL.

This sequence joins TRBV12-5 and TRBJ2-2; 9 bases fit TRBD2. In germline, CDR1 is LGHNT, CDR2 FRNRAP. CDR3 length equals 17 residues. V shed 7 bases, J shed 4 bases, and the junction held 13 bases outside the gene matches. The CDR3: CASALGALAGSTGELFF. The DNA for the CDR3 is TGTGCTAGTGCTCTAGGTGCGCTAGCGGGATCCACCGGGGAGCTGTTTTTT. Combining the CDR3 with reference TRBV12-5 and TRBJ2-2 gives the whole variable domain DARVTQTPRHKVTEMGQEVTMRCQPILGHNTVFWYRQTMMQGLELLAYFRNRAPLDDSGMPKDRFSAEMPDATLATLKIQPSEPRDSAVYFCASALGALAGSTGELFFGEGSRLTVL.

This CDR3 reads CASRRDRGLGTDTQYF. CDR3 DNA: TGCGCCAGCAGGAGGGACAGGGGGCTCGGCACAGATACGCAGTATTTT. The J gene is TRBJ2-3, the V gene TRBV10-2; 12 bases map to TRBD1. With 6 bases clipped from V and 1 base from J, the junction kept 5 bases outside the gene matches. The CDR3 contains 16 residues. The germline CDR1 and CDR2 sequences are WSHSY and SAAADI.

The gene calls are TRBV6-6 and TRBJ2-5, with a tentative D call TRBD1 (6 bases). CDR1 and CDR2 from the germline V gene are MNHNY and SVGAGI (reference sequence). CDR3 length: 13 amino acids. With 10 bases removed from V and 3 bases from J, the gap between germline ends came to 15 bases. The CDR3 here is CAIRGRDKETQYF. CDR3 coding DNA: TGTGCCATCCGAGGACGGGACAAAGAGACCCAGTACTTC.

This rearrangement joins TRBV5-6 to TRBJ1-5; D gene unclear. Germline CDR1 and CDR2: SGHDT and YYEEEE. This CDR3 has 16 amino acids. The V end was cut by 0 bases, the J end by 2 bases, with 12 bases between. The chain's CDR3 is CASSLAALAGNQPQHF. DNA of the CDR3: TGTGCCAGCAGCTTGGCCGCCCTGGCAGGCAATCAGCCCCAGCATTTT.

This chain joins TRBV19 and TRBJ2-2; 7 bases are shared with TRBD2. CDR1 and CDR2 from the germline V gene are LNHDA and SQIVND (reference sequence). The CDR3 totals 14 residues. V trimming: 4 bases; J trimming: 6 bases; junction bases outside the gene matches: 5. The CDR3 coding sequence is TGTGCCAGTAGTAGCGGGAGATCCCCCGGGGAGCTGTTTTTT. Encoded protein: CASSSGRSPGELFF.